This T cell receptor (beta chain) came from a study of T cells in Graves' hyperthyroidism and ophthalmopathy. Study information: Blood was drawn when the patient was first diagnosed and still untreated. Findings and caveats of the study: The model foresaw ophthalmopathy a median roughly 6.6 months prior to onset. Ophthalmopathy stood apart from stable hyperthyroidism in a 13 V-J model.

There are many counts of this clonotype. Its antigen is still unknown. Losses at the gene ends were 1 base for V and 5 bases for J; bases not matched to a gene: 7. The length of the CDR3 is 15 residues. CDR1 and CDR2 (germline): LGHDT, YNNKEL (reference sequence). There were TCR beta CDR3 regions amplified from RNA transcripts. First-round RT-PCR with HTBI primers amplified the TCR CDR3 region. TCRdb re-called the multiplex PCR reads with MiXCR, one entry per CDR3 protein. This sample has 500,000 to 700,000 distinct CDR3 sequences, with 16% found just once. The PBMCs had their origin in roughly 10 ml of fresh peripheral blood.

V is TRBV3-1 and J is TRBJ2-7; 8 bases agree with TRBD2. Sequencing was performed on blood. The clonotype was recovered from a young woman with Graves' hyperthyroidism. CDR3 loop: CASSQAAGGPNEQYF. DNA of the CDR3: TGTGCCAGCAGCCAAGCGGCGGGAGGACCTAACGAGCAGTACTTC.